These T cell receptor beta chains were read from a single sample in a study of blood T cell repertoires in COVID-19. Only in-frame clones appear in the TCRdb table, and some are missing; sequencing was by immunoSEQ multiplex PCR. The sample contains roughly 130,000 clones, approximately 84% of which appear only once. The specimen sequenced was PBMCs or T cells enriched from blood (not recorded which). These receptors were obtained from a woman in her forties or fifties with acute COVID-19. Each CDR3 is given with its conserved first and last residue. D genes are given only for firm matches. The listing skips clone size in some rows; elsewhere it reads once, few, many or a size class.

>TRBJ2-1|TRBV5-1|-|TRBD2
TGCGCCAGCAGCTTGACTGGGGCGCGGGAGAGTTCCTACAATGAGCAGTTCTTC
CASSLTGARESSYNEQFF
>TRBJ1-5|TRBV27|-|-
TGTGCCAGCAGTACCGAAGCCCGGTATGGGCCCCAGCATTTT
CASSTEARYGPQHF
>TRBJ2-3|TRBV7-9|-|TRBD2
TGTGCCAGCAACTTGTGGCCTAGCGGGGTTCATACGCGCACAGATACGCAGTATTTT
CASNLWPSGVHTRTDTQYF
>TRBJ2-4|TRBV4-1|-|-
TGCGCCAGCAGCCATATCCTTAGAGGAGCCAAAAACATTCAGTACTTC
CASSHILRGAKNIQYF
>TRBJ2-1|TRBV7-9|-|TRBD2
TGTGCCACCCAAGGGACTAGCGGGCCACTAGTGGGGGGTGAGCAGTTCTTC
CATQGTSGPLVGGEQFF
>TRBJ2-1|TRBV6-5|-|-
TGTGCCAGCAGCTACGACAGATACAATGAGCAGTTCTTC
CASSYDRYNEQFF
>TRBJ2-1|TRBV19|-|-
TGTGCCAGTAGTACCCTGGGTAGCGCGATTGAGCAGTTCTTC
CASSTLGSAIEQFF
>TRBJ2-6|TRBV4-2|-|-
TGTGCCAGCAGCCAAGGAGGGAGAGGGCCTGGGGCCAACGTCCTGACTTTC
CASSQGGRGPGANVLTF
>TRBJ1-5|TRBV27|-|-
TGTGCCAGCAGTTTATCACAGGGACAGCCCCAGCATTTT
CASSLSQGQPQHF
>TRBJ2-1|TRBV9|-|-
TGTGCCAGCAGTGGTCTAGGCCCCTACAATGAGCAGTTCTTC
CASSGLGPYNEQFF
>TRBJ1-2|TRBV14|-|TRBD1
TGTGCCAGCAGCCCGGGACAGGGTAACTATGGCTACACCTTC
CASSPGQGNYGYTF
>TRBJ2-1|TRBV4-3|-|TRBD2
TGCGCCAGCAGCCAAGTGGGGCGCGGGAGGGCCTCAACTGAGCAGTTCTTC
CASSQVGRGRASTEQFF
>TRBJ1-3|TRBV30|-|-
TGTGCCTGGAGTGGGAGACCCAAGCGGCGCCTCTCTGGAAACACCATATATTTT
CAWSGRPKRRLSGNTIYF
>TRBJ2-1|TRBV4-2|-|TRBD2
TGTGCCAGCAGCCAAGATGGCGGTCCTAGCGGGAGCTCCAATGAGCAGTTCTTC
CASSQDGGPSGSSNEQFF
>TRBJ2-7|TRBV5-1|-|-
TGCGCCAGCAGCTGGGGGCGGGCAGGTTCCTACGAGCAGTACTTC
CASSWGRAGSYEQYF
>TRBJ2-1|TRBV5-8|-|TRBD1
TGTGCCAGCAGGACTTGGCTGGAAACAGGGGGGCAGTTCTTC
CASRTWLETGGQFF
>TRBJ2-1|TRBV9|-|TRBD2
TGTGCCAGCAGCGTAGGGAACCGCGGGAGAGACAATGAGCAGTTCTTC
CASSVGNRGRDNEQFF
>TRBJ1-2|TRBV7-2|few|TRBD1
TGTGCCAGCAGCTCCACGAGGGACAGCTCTAACTATGGCTACACCTTC
CASSSTRDSSNYGYTF
>TRBJ2-5|TRBV5-1|-|TRBD2
TGCGCCAGCAGAAGCGGGGCCCTGCCAGGAGAGACCCAGTACTTC
CASRSGALPGETQYF
>TRBJ2-1|TRBV24-1|-|TRBD2
TGTGCCACCAGTGGCTCCCTCCTAGCGGGAGTTTACAATGAGCAGTTCTTC
CATSGSLLAGVYNEQFF
>TRBJ2-7|TRBV27|-|TRBD2
TGTGCCAGCAGCCCGGGACTACCCTCCTACGAGCAGTACTTC
CASSPGLPSYEQYF
>TRBJ1-2|TRBV7-9|-|-
TGTGCCAGCAGCTTAGTAAGCCCCGAGATAAATGGCTACACCTTC
CASSLVSPEINGYTF
>TRBJ2-7|TRBV2|-|TRBD2
TGTGCCAGCACCCCGGGGGGGGACCGCCACGAGCAGTACTTC
CASTPGGDRHEQYF
>TRBJ1-2|TRBV7-9|once|-
TGTGCCAGCAGCCCCGCGGGAATAACTACCTATGGCTACACCTTC
CASSPAGITTYGYTF
>TRBJ2-7|TRBV10-3|-|TRBD1
TGTGCCATCAGCTCCGGGACAGGGACGCTCGAGCAGTACTTC
CAISSGTGTLEQYF
>TRBJ2-5|TRBV7-2|-|TRBD2
TGTGCCAGCAGCTTTGGGGGAGGGCAAGAGACCCAGTACTTC
CASSFGGGQETQYF
>TRBJ2-1|TRBV18|-|TRBD1
TGTGCCAGCTCACCACGGGACAGAGACAATGAGCAGTTCTTC
CASSPRDRDNEQFF
>TRBJ1-2|TRBV15|-|-
TGTGCCACCAGTCAACAATACTATGGCTACACCTTC
CATSQQYYGYTF
>TRBJ1-2|TRBV12-3/TRBV12-4|-|-
TGTGCCAGCAGTAGGGGCGGGGAGGGCTACACCTTC
CASSRGGEGYTF
>TRBJ2-2|TRBV5-4|few|-
TGTGCCAGCAGCCCTCAAGTAGCGGTGAACACCGGGGAGCTGTTTTTT
CASSPQVAVNTGELFF
>TRBJ2-7|TRBV3-1/TRBV3-2|-|TRBD2
TGTGCCAGCAGCTACGATCTAGCGGGAGGTTACGAGCAGTACTTC
CASSYDLAGGYEQYF
>TRBJ2-3|TRBV7-2|-|TRBD2
TGTGCCAGCAGCTTCGGCGGGAGCGGGACGCAGTATTTT
CASSFGGSGTQYF
>TRBJ1-2|TRBV5-1|-|TRBD1
TGCGCCAGCAGCCTGGGGACAGGGAGGGACTATGGCTACACCTTC
CASSLGTGRDYGYTF
>TRBJ2-7|TRBV12-3/TRBV12-4|-|TRBD2
TGTGCCAGCAGCCTAGCGGTTCAGTACTTC
CASSLAVQYF
>TRBJ1-5|TRBV19|-|-
TGTGCCAGTAGTAGAGGCCCGAGTGAGCCCCAGCATTTT
CASSRGPSEPQHF
>TRBJ1-1|TRBV11-2|-|-
TGTGCCAGCAGCTTTGGGGGGGACCACACTGAAGCTTTCTTT
CASSFGGDHTEAFF
>TRBJ2-2|TRBV28|few|-
TGTGCCAGCAGTTTGTGGCCCGGGGAGCTGTTTTTT
CASSLWPGELFF
>TRBJ1-4|TRBV15|-|TRBD1
TGTGCCACCAGCAGAGATCCCCAGTGGGACAGGGGTGAAAAACTGTTTTTT
CATSRDPQWDRGEKLFF
>TRBJ1-2|TRBV7-2|-|TRBD1
TGTGCCAGCAGCTTAGAGCAGGGGGCAGGCTATGGCTACACCTTC
CASSLEQGAGYGYTF
>TRBJ1-2|TRBV19|-|-
TGTGCCAGTAGTATAGGGCCAGGGGAAAACTATGGCTACACCTTC
CASSIGPGENYGYTF
>TRBJ1-1|TRBV25-1|few|-
TGTGCCAGCACCAAGCGGGCGGGGGGGAGACACACTGAAGCTTTCTTT
CASTKRAGGRHTEAFF
>TRBJ1-3|TRBV11-2|once|-
TGTGCCAGCAGCTTCCAGCCGGGAACTGGAAACACCATATATTTT
CASSFQPGTGNTIYF
>TRBJ2-7|TRBV10-3|once|TRBD2
TGTGCCATCAGTGAGCGAGGGCTAGCGGGAGAGGGGGAGCAGTACTTC
CAISERGLAGEGEQYF
>TRBJ1-1|TRBV4-3|-|TRBD1
TGCGCCAGCAGCCCCATTTCAGGGGGCGTGGGTGAAGCTTTCTTT
CASSPISGGVGEAFF
>TRBJ2-7|TRBV4-2|-|-
TGTGCCAGCAGCCGGCACCTGGGGAGTCCGAACGTGGGGGAGCAGTACTTC
CASSRHLGSPNVGEQYF
>TRBJ2-7|TRBV29-1|few|-
TGCAGCGTTGTGGCTAGCAATACCTACGAGCAGTACTTC
CSVVASNTYEQYF
>TRBJ2-7|TRBV6-5|-|TRBD2
TGTGCCAGCGGGGGACTAGCGGGAGGGAAGTACGAGCAGTACTTC
CASGGLAGGKYEQYF
>TRBJ2-5|TRBV28|-|TRBD1
TGTGCCAGCAGTCTATCGGGACAGGGATCAGAGACCCAGTACTTC
CASSLSGQGSETQYF
>TRBJ2-3|TRBV5-1|-|-
TGCGCCAGCAGCACGACGACAGTTGGGGCCACAGATACGCAGTATTTT
CASSTTTVGATDTQYF
>TRBJ1-2|TRBV5-8|few|TRBD1
TGTGCCAGCAGCCGGGACAGAAATTATGGCTACACCTTC
CASSRDRNYGYTF
>TRBJ2-7|TRBV19|-|TRBD1
TGTGCCAGTAGACTTACCGGGACAGGGCCCTACGAGCAGTACTTC
CASRLTGTGPYEQYF
>TRBJ2-1|TRBV28|-|-
TGTGCCAGCGGACCCCCCAGGGCGCCTGGGGTAAACGTAATTGGCAATGAGCAGTTCTTC
CASGPPRAPGVNVIGNEQFF
>TRBJ2-5|TRBV7-9|-|-
TGTGCCAGCAGCTTAGGCGGGGTACAAGAGACCCAGTACTTC
CASSLGGVQETQYF
>TRBJ2-7|TRBV15|-|-
TGTGCCACCAGCAGACTTCGACAGGCCGAGCAGTACTTC
CATSRLRQAEQYF
>TRBJ2-2|TRBV2|-|TRBD1
TGTGCCAGCAGTGGGGACAGGGCGGGGGCCGGGGAGCTGTTTTTT
CASSGDRAGAGELFF
>TRBJ2-5|TRBV3-1/TRBV3-2|-|-
TGTGCCAGCAGCCCCGTCGGCAGGGTCCAAGAGACCCAGTACTTC
CASSPVGRVQETQYF
>TRBJ1-2|TRBV5-6|-|-
TGTGCCAGCAGCTTGCGGGCTAACTATGGCTACACCTTC
CASSLRANYGYTF
>TRBJ1-4|TRBV19|once|-
TGTGCCAGTAGTATAGAGGCAGTAACAACTAATGAAAAACTGTTTTTT
CASSIEAVTTNEKLFF
>TRBJ1-2|TRBV20-1|few|TRBD1
TGCAGTGCTAGTACCCCAGGGGGCGCTGGCTACACCTTC
CSASTPGGAGYTF
>TRBJ1-4|TRBV10-3|-|TRBD1
TGTGCCGCAGGCGGGGACAGTCCCTTGTCTTGGGAAAAACTGTTTTTT
CAAGGDSPLSWEKLFF